This record looks at one T cell receptor beta chain sequence and its context. Its antigen remains unknown. V lost 4 bases to trimming and J lost 15 bases, with 19 bases between them. Germline V lookup: CDR1 MNHNS, CDR2 SASEGT. The CDR3 has 14 amino acids. The sample comes from a study of cytomegalovirus exposure and HLA in healthy donors. Study background: Most donors, 81% of around 400 genotyped, fell in the Caucasian-associated ancestry cluster.

It was with 60 Vbeta and 13 Jbeta primers that the PCR ran. TCRdb keeps only in-frame clones here, not all; method: immunoSEQ multiplex PCR. This repertoire shows around 100,000 clones, 73% found once; its top ten account for 3% to 4%. Study-wide findings and caveats: The study recorded 150 to 200 TCR beta chains that were cytomegalovirus-associated.

The chain employs TRBV6-1 and TRBJ1-6, with D perhaps TRBD1 (6 bases). Sequencing used PBMCs. The clonotype was recovered from a man in his forties in good health and CMV-seronegative. CDR3: CASSVAQGIRLLHF. Here the CDR3 DNA reads TGTGCCAGCAGTGTCGCACAGGGTATCCGTCTCCTCCACTTT.